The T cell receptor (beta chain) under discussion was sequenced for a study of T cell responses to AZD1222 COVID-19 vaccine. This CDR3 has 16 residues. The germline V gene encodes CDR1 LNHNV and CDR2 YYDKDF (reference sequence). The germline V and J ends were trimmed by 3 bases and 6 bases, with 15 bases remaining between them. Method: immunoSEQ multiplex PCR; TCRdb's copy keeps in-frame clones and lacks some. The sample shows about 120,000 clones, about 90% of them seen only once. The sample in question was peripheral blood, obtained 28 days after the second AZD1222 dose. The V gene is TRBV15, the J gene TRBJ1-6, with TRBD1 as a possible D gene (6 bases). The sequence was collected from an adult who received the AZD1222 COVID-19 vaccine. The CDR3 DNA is TGTGCCACCAGCAGGCTCGACAGGCTTTCTAATTCACCCCTCCACTTT. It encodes CATSRLDRLSNSPLHF.